A single sample gave rise to the 30 T cell receptor beta chains below, sequenced in a study of control samples from healthy donors and cancer patients (dated by TCRdb to 2018 to 2020). Library preparation was by the immunoSEQ multiplex PCR assay. The table was pulled from immuneACCESS by TCRdb, which kept in-frame rearrangements only. Such tables lose some clones; where checked, under half of the loss comes from unresolved V genes, and the rest has no known cause. In all, the sample holds about 270,000 clones, and roughly 87% of those were seen once. The ten most abundant clones make up 10% to 15% of the sample. The specimen sequenced was PBMCs. The receptor source for this set is a woman aged 55 to 70 with lung cancer.

The chain employs TRBV7-9 and TRBJ2-3; 12 bases align to TRBD2. The J segment lost 4 bases and the V segment lost 3 bases, leaving 5 bases of the junction unmatched. The CDR3 is 16 residues long. In germline, CDR1 is SEHNR, CDR2 FQNEAQ (reference sequence). CDR3: CASSFSTSGSSDTQYF. The CDR3 DNA is TGTGCCAGCAGCTTTTCGACTAGCGGGAGTTCAGATACGCAGTATTTT.

The chain has TRBV5-1 and TRBJ2-3; D is unresolved. This CDR3 spans 16 amino acids. In germline, CDR1 is SGHRS, CDR2 YFSETQ. The ends were cut back, 0 bases at V and 4 bases at J, with 15 bases in the middle. CDR3 sequence reads: CASSLGLLAGADTQYF. The CDR3 coding sequence is TGCGCCAGCAGCTTGGGTTTATTGGCTGGGGCAGATACGCAGTATTTT.

The J gene is TRBJ1-1, the V gene TRBV19, with D unclear. Germline V gene data show CDR1 as LNHDA and CDR2 as SQIVND (reference sequence). V gave up 5 bases and J gave up 5 bases, with 9 bases separating them. This CDR3 is built from 12 residues. The CDR3: CASSGVWTEAFF. CDR3 coding DNA: TGTGCCAGTAGTGGGGTGTGGACTGAAGCTTTCTTT. Combining the CDR3 with reference TRBV19 and TRBJ1-1 gives the whole variable domain DGGITQSPKYLFRKEGQNVTLSCEQNLNHDAMYWYRQDPGQGLRLIYYSQIVNDFQKGDIAEGYSVSREKKESFPLTVTSAQKNPTAFYLCASSGVWTEAFFGQGTRLTVV.

The chain recombines TRBV18 with TRBJ1-6, with D perhaps matching TRBD1 (5 bases). The CDR3 runs 14 residues. Germline CDR1 is KGHSH and CDR2 is LQKENI. V was trimmed by 6 bases and J by 3 bases, leaving 9 bases between them. The CDR3 spells CASSSDSYNSPLHF. CDR3 sequence (DNA): TGTGCCAGCTCCAGCGACAGCTATAATTCACCCCTCCACTTT.

The chain uses TRBV2 and TRBJ2-5; maybe TRBD2 (6 bases). Trimming shortened V by 6 bases and J by 3 bases, and 20 bases separated the two germline ends. Germline V lookup: CDR1 SNHLY, CDR2 FYNNEI. CDR3 length: 16 amino acids. The CDR3 protein is CASRGTPPWSKETQYF. CDR3 bases: TGTGCCAGCAGAGGGACTCCTCCTTGGTCGAAAGAGACCCAGTACTTC.

This chain links TRBV28 with TRBJ1-4, with D possibly being TRBD1 (5 bases). Trimming cost V 5 bases and J 10 bases, with 23 bases left between them. CDR3 length equals 16 residues. CDR1 and CDR2 (germline): MDHEN, SYDVKM. CDR3 nucleotide sequence: TGTGCCAGCAGTCCCCTCTCGGGACTATACTATGTAAAACTGTTTTTT. Protein: CASSPLSGLYYVKLFF.

J is TRBJ2-5 and V is TRBV3-1 (or the pseudogene TRBV3-2); TRBD1 aligns across 12 bases. Germline V gives CDR1 LGHDT, CDR2 YNNKEL (reference sequence). Trimming cost V 1 base and J 5 bases; bases outside gene matches: 5. The CDR3 has 16 amino acids. CDR3 in amino acids: CASSQAGTGGGETQYF. The CDR3 nucleotides are TGTGCCAGCAGCCAAGCGGGGACAGGGGGCGGGGAGACCCAGTACTTC.

This clone was seen only once. CDR3 in amino acids: CASSSGTGTVYGYTF. CDR3 DNA: TGTGCCAGCAGTTCCGGGACAGGGACGGTCTATGGCTACACCTTC. This sequence joins TRBV28 and TRBJ1-2; 9 nucleotides match TRBD1. J lost 4 bases, V lost 4 bases, and 7 bases had no gene match. This CDR3 contains 15 residues. CDR1 and CDR2 (germline): MDHEN, SYDVKM.

This clone appeared a few times. The chain links TRBV7-6 to TRBJ1-4, with 7 positions matching TRBD1. V dropped 2 bases and J dropped 11; count of bases not matched to a gene: 14. This CDR3 has 16 residues. Germline loops: CDR1 SGHVS, CDR2 FNYEAQ. In DNA, the CDR3 is TGTGCCAGCAGCTTAACAGCTACCAGACAGGGTTTGAAACTGTTTTTT. Its translation: CASSLTATRQGLKLFF.

This clone was counted between two and nine times. The chain uses TRBV3-1 (or the pseudogene TRBV3-2) and TRBJ1-2, with D possibly TRBD1 on 5 matching bases. CDR1 and CDR2 (germline): LGHDT, YNNKEL (reference sequence). The CDR3 loop spans 15 amino acids. Trimming shortened V by 0 bases and J by 3 bases, and 11 bases separated the two germline ends. The DNA for the CDR3 is TGTGCCAGCAGCCAAGATTCAGCAGGGTACTATGGCTACACCTTC. Residues: CASSQDSAGYYGYTF.

The rearrangement joins TRBV6-5 to TRBJ2-2, with 8 nucleotides matching TRBD2. The CDR3 extends over 14 amino acids. The junction had 6 bases not matched to a gene; V was cut back by 5 bases and J by 7 bases. Germline V gene sequence: CDR1 MNHEY, CDR2 SVGAGI. The CDR3 is CASSPDAGGGELFF. The CDR3 coding sequence is TGTGCCAGCAGTCCGGACGCGGGGGGCGGGGAGCTGTTTTTT.

J is TRBJ2-1 and V is TRBV5-1; D remains ambiguous. Germline values: CDR1 SGHRS, CDR2 YFSETQ. This CDR3 spans 12 amino acids. Trimming shortened V by 0 bases and J by 9 bases, and 7 bases separated the two germline ends. The CDR3 sequence is CASSLGALEQFF. Here the CDR3 DNA reads TGCGCCAGCAGCTTGGGCGCGCTTGAGCAGTTCTTC.

This clone has just one count. The chain joins TRBV6-5 to TRBJ2-7; TRBD2 matches 11 bases. The length of the CDR3 is 14 residues. V lost 5 bases to trimming and J lost 1 base; unmatched junction nucleotides: 1. In germline, CDR1 is MNHEY, CDR2 SVGAGI. CDR3 sequence reads: CASSRLAGSYEQYF. In DNA form, the CDR3 reads TGTGCCAGCAGTCGACTAGCGGGGTCCTACGAGCAGTACTTC.

The J gene is TRBJ2-1, the V gene TRBV28, with D possibly matching TRBD1 (5 bases). Germline V gene sequence: CDR1 MDHEN, CDR2 SYDVKM. V was shortened by 6 bases and J by 6 bases, with 15 bases between the two germline ends. The CDR3 totals 14 residues. CDR3 in DNA: TGTGCCAGCAGACCGCCGGACAAGTTCAATGAGCAGTTCTTC. Protein sequence: CASRPPDKFNEQFF. Using reference TRBV28 and TRBJ2-1 for the parts outside the CDR3, the full variable domain is DVKVTQSSRYLVKRTGEKVFLECVQDMDHENMFWYRQDPGLGLRLIYFSYDVKMKEKGDIPEGYSVSREKKERFSLILESASTNQTSMYLCASRPPDKFNEQFFGPGTRLTVL.

The rearrangement uses TRBV5-4 and TRBJ2-1; D is ambiguous. The CDR3 extends over 15 amino acids. Germline V lookup: CDR1 SGHNT, CDR2 YYREEE (reference sequence). V was shortened by 0 bases and J by 0 bases, with 7 bases between the two germline ends. The CDR3 protein is CASSLDQVSYNEQFF. The CDR3 region has the DNA TGTGCCAGCAGCTTGGATCAGGTCTCCTACAATGAGCAGTTCTTC.

The chain recombines TRBV7-9 with TRBJ1-2, with D tentatively TRBD1 (6 bases). The CDR3 consists of 13 residues. Between the trimmed V and J ends, which lost 5 bases and 13 bases, there was a span of 20 bases. Germline lookup yields CDR1 SEHNR and CDR2 FQNEAQ (reference sequence). CDR3 DNA sequence: TGTGCCAGCAGCCAAGTGGGGGGCCCCTATCCCACCTTC. This sequence encodes CASSQVGGPYPTF.

This chain links TRBV15 with TRBJ2-1, with 8 bases identical to TRBD1. The CDR3 has 16 amino acids. The germline V gene has CDR1 LNHNV and CDR2 YYDKDF (reference sequence). V was pared by 0 bases and J by 7 bases, with 8 bases of the junction left unmatched. CDR3 bases: TGTGCCACCAGCAGAGATTTAACAGGGGGAGGTAATGAGCAGTTCTTC. The encoded protein is CATSRDLTGGGNEQFF.

The chain has TRBV7-2 and TRBJ1-2, with TRBD1 matching 7 bases. The length of the CDR3 is 14 residues. The germline V gene has CDR1 SGHTA and CDR2 FQGNSA. Losses at the gene ends were 2 bases for V and 3 bases for J; bases not matched to a gene: 3. The CDR3 reads CASSLSGTDYGYTF. Here the CDR3 DNA reads TGTGCCAGCAGCTTATCCGGGACAGACTATGGCTACACCTTC. The full variable domain, its missing parts supplied by reference TRBV7-2 and TRBJ1-2, is GAGVSQSPSNKVTEKGKDVELRCDPISGHTALYWYRQSLGQGLEFLIYFQGNSAPDKSGLPSDRFSAERTGGSVSTLTIQRTQQEDSAVYLCASSLSGTDYGYTFGSGTRLTVV.

This clone was seen only a few times. The rearrangement links TRBV15 to TRBJ1-1, with a possible D match to TRBD1 (5 bases). CDR1 and CDR2 from the germline V gene are LNHNV and YYDKDF (reference sequence). The ends were cut back, 1 base at V and 5 bases at J, with 11 bases in the middle. The CDR3 sequence is 14 residues long. The CDR3: CATSRGRRGTEAFF. The DNA for the CDR3 is TGTGCCACCAGCAGAGGCCGGAGGGGTACTGAAGCTTTCTTT.

The V and J genes are TRBV7-2 and TRBJ2-7; D is perhaps TRBD1 (6 bases). This CDR3 has 13 amino acids. The V end lost 7 bases, the J end lost 6 bases, and 16 bases lay between the germline ends. Germline loops: CDR1 SGHTA, CDR2 FQGNSA. For the CDR3, the DNA is TGTGCCAGCAACCAGGGGCTATCGGCCGAGCAGTACTTC. The encoded protein is CASNQGLSAEQYF.

This clone was seen once. V gene TRBV20-1 combines with J gene TRBJ1-5; the D gene is possibly TRBD1 (6 bases). CDR1 and CDR2 (germline): DFQATT, SNEGSKA (reference sequence). Trimming cost V 3 bases and J 3 bases, with 12 bases left between them. The CDR3 is 14 residues long. The CDR3 reads CSASRGIVNQPQHF. The CDR3 nucleotides read TGCAGTGCTAGTAGGGGGATTGTCAATCAGCCCCAGCATTTT.

The chain couples TRBV15 to TRBJ2-7; D gene unclear. Trimming removed 3 bases at V and 3 bases at J, with 3 bases between. CDR1 is LNHNV and CDR2 is YYDKDF in the germline V gene (reference sequence). There are 11 residues in the CDR3. The DNA for the CDR3 is TGTGCCACCAGCAGGGGCTACGAGCAGTACTTC. Residues: CATSRGYEQYF.

This chain links TRBV5-5 with TRBJ2-2; D remains unclear. Germline values: CDR1 SGHKS, CDR2 YYEKEE (reference sequence). The CDR3 has 14 residues. V lost 0 bases to trimming and J lost 0 bases, with 3 bases between them. CDR3 nucleotide sequence: TGTGCCAGCAGCTTGGGACCGAACACCGGGGAGCTGTTTTTT. Amino acids: CASSLGPNTGELFF.

The chain couples TRBV11-2 to TRBJ1-6, with D tentatively TRBD1 (6 bases). V was pared by 6 bases and J by 9 bases, with 18 bases between. In germline, CDR1 is SGHAT, CDR2 FQNNGV. The CDR3 has 15 amino acids. This CDR3 is CASSPARGAGSPLHF. The CDR3 nucleotides read TGTGCCAGCAGTCCTGCTCGGGGGGCCGGTTCACCCCTCCACTTT.

This chain connects TRBV18 to TRBJ1-2, with D unclear. The CDR3 is made up of 13 amino acids. Germline values: CDR1 KGHSH, CDR2 LQKENI. V dropped 3 bases and J dropped 3 bases, with 8 bases sitting between them. CDR3 sequence (DNA): TGTGCCAGCTCACCGTCCGGTTACTATGGCTACACCTTC. It is translated as CASSPSGYYGYTF.

The chain links TRBV6-5 to TRBJ1-5; tentative D call: TRBD1 (6 bases). Germline-derived CDR1 and CDR2 are MNHEY and SVGAGI. V gave up 6 bases and J gave up 7 bases, with 19 bases separating them. The CDR3 is 15 amino acids. DNA for the CDR3: TGTGCCAGCAGGGGGACAAGCGGGGGGTACCAGCCCCAGCATTTT. Protein: CASRGTSGGYQPQHF.

The chain joins TRBV5-1 to TRBJ1-2, with TRBD1 identical over 8 bases. The V segment lost 2 bases and the J segment 2 bases; nucleotides outside the gene matches: 5. Germline lookup yields CDR1 SGHRS and CDR2 YFSETQ. The CDR3 has 15 amino acids. The CDR3 protein is CASSLGQGGNYGYTF. In DNA form, the CDR3 reads TGCGCCAGCAGCTTAGGACAGGGTGGAAACTATGGCTACACCTTC.

This chain connects TRBV9 to TRBJ2-5; D unclear. CDR1 is SGDLS and CDR2 is YYNGEE in the germline V gene. The CDR3 covers 13 residues. Trimming removed 3 bases from V and 4 bases from J, with 10 bases in between. The CDR3 DNA reads as TGTGCCAGCAGCGCCAAGGACGGAGAGACCCAGTACTTC. It translates to CASSAKDGETQYF.

CDR3 bases: TGTGCCAGTACCAGGACAGCGGCATCAAGCTCCTACGAGCAGTACTTC. Translation gives CASTRTAASSSYEQYF. The V call is TRBV19, the J call TRBJ2-7; maybe TRBD1 (6 bases). Trimming stripped 7 bases from V and 0 bases from J, with 19 bases between. Per germline, CDR1 LNHDA and CDR2 SQIVND (reference sequence). This CDR3 region has 16 residues.

The chain uses TRBV5-1 and TRBJ2-3; 8 nucleotides align to TRBD1. V was clipped by 2 bases and J by 5 bases; unmatched bases: 4. Germline V gives CDR1 SGHRS, CDR2 YFSETQ. The CDR3 has 14 residues. CDR3 in DNA: TGCGCCAGCAGCTTTCAGGGGGCTGAAGATACGCAGTATTTT. This translates into CASSFQGAEDTQYF.